The entry below gives a single T cell receptor (beta chain) sequence along with its context. Its antigen remains unidentified. The record originates from a study of human T cells and chemical hapten exposure. Broader study findings: Counts of TCRs expanded at PT1 correlated positively with patch test score.

Authors' processing steps: Per-sample TCR counts ranged from about 20,000 to 690,600, median 95,638. MiXCR, applied by TCRdb to the RACE reads, yields one record per CDR3 protein. The V and J calls and clone size are TCRdb's, not the authors'. The sample includes about 51,000 distinct CDR3 sequences, 8.5% to 10% seen only once; the top ten take 14% to 15%. The time point denotes: pre-sensitization, week 0. As for treatment: therapeutic diphenylcyclopropenone sensitization with weekly scalp DPC. Suited to DPC and affected by alopecia, the donors ranged from 18 to 70 years old. The source was whole blood, collected in connection with sensitization to the hapten diphenylcyclopropenone (DPC). The clonotype originates from a middle-aged woman with alopecia areata. Some clones in this sample may be carry-over from other donors' samples.

CDR3 sequence reads: CASSLARNYGYTF. The CDR3 nucleotides read TGTGCCAGCAGCTTAGCACGGAACTATGGCTACACCTTC. V usage is TRBV7-2 and J usage is TRBJ1-2; D is unclear. The V and J ends lost 0 bases and 2 bases respectively, with 4 bases between them. CDR1 and CDR2 from the germline V gene are SGHTA and FQGNSA. The CDR3 extends over 13 amino acids.